Following are 30 T cell receptor beta chains from one sample sequenced in a study of blood T cell repertoires in COVID-19. Generated by immunoSEQ multiplex PCR, the TCRdb table keeps only in-frame clones and is missing some. The sample lists tens of thousands of clones; 86% were seen once. Sequences were obtained from peripheral blood. The receptor set was obtained from a woman over 75 in a cohort sampled during active or convalescent COVID-19.

The rearrangement links TRBV18 to TRBJ2-5; 7 bases map to TRBD1. Germline CDR1 KGHSH, CDR2 LQKENI. CDR3 length: 15 residues. V was pared by 3 bases and J by 5 bases, with 9 bases of the junction left unmatched. CDR3 amino acids: CASSPQTGSTETQYF. The CDR3 DNA follows: TGTGCCAGCTCACCCCAGACAGGGTCGACGGAGACCCAGTACTTC.

V gene TRBV10-3 combines with J gene TRBJ1-1; 7 bases agree with TRBD1. Germline V gene lookup returns CDR1 ENHRY and CDR2 SYGVKD. The CDR3 consists of 13 residues. J lost 3 bases, V lost 6 bases, and 4 bases had no gene match. The CDR3 is CAIRYRGDTEAFF. In DNA form, the CDR3 reads TGTGCCATCAGGTACAGGGGTGACACTGAAGCTTTCTTT.

The rearrangement links TRBV5-1 to TRBJ2-5; 8 nucleotides line up with TRBD1. In germline, CDR1 is SGHRS, CDR2 YFSETQ. V shed 6 bases and J 2 bases; nucleotides not matched to a gene: 3. The CDR3 length is 13 residues. As DNA, the CDR3 is TGCGCCAGCAAACGGACAGGGCAAGAGACCCAGTACTTC. Its translation: CASKRTGQETQYF.

The J gene is TRBJ1-2, the V gene TRBV3-1 (or the pseudogene TRBV3-2), with 8 bases identical to TRBD1. The V and J ends lost 1 base and 2 bases, in that order; junction bases with no gene match: 6. Germline V gene lookup returns CDR1 LGHDT and CDR2 YNNKEL (reference sequence). The CDR3 extends over 16 amino acids. CDR3 bases: TGTGCCAGCAGCCAAGGGGTACAGGGGGTGAACTATGGCTACACCTTC. Amino acid sequence: CASSQGVQGVNYGYTF.

The rearrangement uses TRBV4-1 and TRBJ2-7; 7 positions agree with TRBD2. Trimming removed 4 bases from V and 2 bases from J; junction bases left unmatched: 20. Germline V gene sequence: CDR1 MGHRA, CDR2 YSYEKL. CDR3 length: 19 residues. This CDR3 is CASSLSGPVVGGGAYEQYV. The CDR3 nucleotides are TGCGCCAGCAGCCTGTCCGGACCGGTAGTTGGCGGGGGAGCCTACGAGCAGTACGTC.

The rearrangement links TRBV7-3 to TRBJ2-3, with D tentatively TRBD1 (8 bases). This CDR3 contains 16 residues. The V gene lost 0 bases and the J gene lost 6 bases, with 16 bases spanning the gap. Per the germline V gene, CDR1 is SGHTA and CDR2 is FQGTGA. The CDR3 nucleotides are TGTGCCAGCAGCTTAACTGGGACTAACAGGGGGGATACGCAGTATTTT. Its translation is CASSLTGTNRGDTQYF.

The V and J genes are TRBV19 and TRBJ1-2; 12 positions agree with TRBD1. The CDR3 contains 13 residues. Trimming cost V 9 bases and J 8 bases; bases outside gene matches: 7. CDR1 and CDR2 (germline): LNHDA, SQIVND (reference sequence). The CDR3 nucleotides read TGTGCCAGCCGGGACAGGGGGCTGAGAGGCTACACCTTC. Translating gives CASRDRGLRGYTF.

This clone was observed a single time. The chain has TRBV28 and TRBJ1-1, with TRBD1 as a possible D gene (5 bases). This CDR3 has 13 residues. Germline values: CDR1 MDHEN, CDR2 SYDVKM. The ends were cut back, 3 bases at V and 6 bases at J, with 11 bases in the middle. CDR3 region: CASSLGRDSEAFF. In DNA form, the CDR3 reads TGTGCCAGCAGTTTGGGCAGGGACTCTGAAGCTTTCTTT.

This sequence joins TRBV24-1 and TRBJ2-2; a weak D match, TRBD2 (6 bases). CDR3 length: 15 amino acids. Trimming pared 7 bases from V and 2 bases from J, leaving 13 bases between. Germline V gene lookup returns CDR1 KGHDR and CDR2 SFDVKD. The CDR3 region is CATSPGLLNTGELFF. The CDR3 nucleotides read TGTGCCACCAGCCCGGGACTTCTAAACACCGGGGAGCTGTTTTTT.

The rearrangement joins TRBV24-1 to TRBJ2-7; the match to TRBD1 covers 9 bases. Unmatched junction bases numbered 6, after V lost 5 bases and J lost 5 bases. This CDR3 is built from 14 residues. The germline gives CDR1 KGHDR, CDR2 SFDVKD. The CDR3, as DNA: TGTGCCACCAGTGCCGGACAGGGGTTTCACGAGCAGTACTTC. Amino acids: CATSAGQGFHEQYF.

J is TRBJ2-1 and V is TRBV9; tentatively, D is TRBD2 (6 bases). The CDR3 spans 17 residues. V gave up 3 bases and J gave up 2 bases, with 18 bases separating them. The germline CDR1 and CDR2 sequences are SGDLS and YYNGEE. CDR3 sequence reads: CASSGRFPSVTYNEQFF. DNA for the CDR3: TGTGCCAGCAGCGGAAGATTCCCTAGCGTCACCTACAATGAGCAGTTCTTC.

The chain joins TRBV9 to TRBJ1-1; TRBD1 matches at 10 bases. CDR1 and CDR2 (germline): SGDLS, YYNGEE. This CDR3 has 14 amino acids. V was pared by 3 bases and J by 5 bases, with 4 bases of the junction left unmatched. The CDR3 bases are TGTGCCAGCAGCGCCGACAGGGGGCGGACTGAAGCTTTCTTT. Encoded protein: CASSADRGRTEAFF.

The gene calls are TRBV5-1 and TRBJ2-1; TRBD1 agrees at 9 bases. Germline V lookup: CDR1 SGHRS, CDR2 YFSETQ. There are 13 residues in the CDR3. Trimming took 3 bases from V and 9 from J; bases not matched to a gene: 4. In nucleotides, the CDR3 is TGCGCCAGCAGCTGGGGGACAGGGTCTGAGCAGTTCTTC. Its protein is CASSWGTGSEQFF.

The V call is TRBV19, the J call TRBJ2-2; D may be TRBD1 (5 bases). This CDR3 contains 14 residues. V shed 6 bases and J shed 4 bases, with 12 bases lying between them. Germline CDR1 reads LNHDA; CDR2 reads SQIVND (reference sequence). The CDR3 DNA reads TGTGCCAGTAGGATCCCAGGGTTCACCGGGGAGCTGTTTTTT. As protein: CASRIPGFTGELFF.

The chain couples TRBV2 to TRBJ1-5; 10 bases match TRBD1. This CDR3 spans 14 amino acids. With V trimmed by 5 bases and J by 7 bases, 5 bases remained unmatched. The germline V gene encodes CDR1 SNHLY and CDR2 FYNNEI. The CDR3 sequence is CASSWDRGKQPQHF. CDR3 nucleotide sequence: TGTGCCAGCAGTTGGGACAGGGGTAAACAGCCCCAGCATTTT.

This clone was seen only a few times. The chain is built from TRBV7-9 and TRBJ2-7, with 9 bases matching TRBD1. Germline lookup yields CDR1 SEHNR and CDR2 FQNEAQ (reference sequence). With V trimmed by 4 bases and J by 1 base, 8 bases remained unmatched. This CDR3 has 16 amino acids. CDR3 region: CASSSTGTGFSYEQYV. CDR3 coding DNA: TGTGCCAGCAGCTCGACCGGGACAGGGTTTTCCTACGAGCAGTACGTC.

V and J are TRBV7-3 and TRBJ2-4; 8 positions agree with TRBD2. The germline CDR1 and CDR2 sequences are SGHTA and FQGTGA. V lost 4 bases and J lost 0; bases outside the gene matches: 5. The CDR3 sequence is 16 residues long. CDR3 nucleotide sequence: TGTGCCAGCAGCTCCTTAGCGGGACTAGCCAAAAACATTCAGTACTTC. Amino acid sequence: CASSSLAGLAKNIQYF.

The chain couples TRBV24-1 to TRBJ2-5, with D maybe TRBD2 (7 bases). CDR1 is KGHDR, CDR2 SFDVKD, per germline. The V end lost 5 bases, the J end lost 1 base, and 13 bases lay between the germline ends. The CDR3 spans 15 residues. CDR3: CATSAWGGGQETQYF. CDR3 DNA sequence: TGTGCCACCAGTGCCTGGGGGGGCGGCCAAGAGACCCAGTACTTC.

A single count supports this clone. The chain joins TRBV2 to TRBJ2-7; 9 bases match TRBD1. There are 15 residues in the CDR3. V shed 8 bases and J 5 bases; nucleotides not matched to a gene: 13. Looked up from germline, CDR1 is SNHLY and CDR2 is FYNNEI. DNA of the CDR3: TGTGCCAGCGGGGCTCGGACAGGGGTTGTCGACGAGCAGTACTTC. Its protein product is CASGARTGVVDEQYF.

The V gene is TRBV18, the J gene TRBJ2-6, with 7 positions matching TRBD1. This CDR3 comprises 19 residues. Germline values: CDR1 KGHSH, CDR2 LQKENI. With V trimmed by 3 bases and J by 2 bases, 13 bases remained unmatched. The CDR3 sequence: CASSPYRTGSSAGANVLTF. The CDR3 nucleotides are TGTGCCAGCTCACCCTACCGGACAGGTTCAAGCGCTGGGGCCAACGTCCTGACTTTC. Supplemented by reference TRBV18 and TRBJ2-6, the full variable domain reads NAGVMQNPRHLVRRRGQEARLRCSPMKGHSHVYWYRQLPEEGLKFMVYLQKENIIDESGMPKERFSAEFPKEGPSILRIQQVVRGDSAAYFCASSPYRTGSSAGANVLTFGAGSRLTVL.

CDR3 sequence: CASSQVDSSYEQYF. CDR3 nucleotide sequence: TGTGCCAGCAGCCAAGTGGACAGCTCCTACGAGCAGTACTTC. The chain recombines TRBV3-1 (or the pseudogene TRBV3-2) with TRBJ2-7; D is perhaps TRBD1 (6 bases). The germline CDR1 and CDR2 sequences are LGHDT and YNNKEL (reference sequence). V lost 1 base to trimming and J lost 0 bases, with 7 bases between them. The CDR3 extends over 14 amino acids.

This clone has a single count. The chain carries TRBV20-1 and TRBJ1-2, with D unclear. This CDR3 is built from 11 residues. Deletions cut 5 bases from V and 3 bases from J, with 7 bases between. Per germline, CDR1 DFQATT and CDR2 SNEGSKA (reference sequence). The CDR3 protein is CSARRDYGYTF. For the CDR3, the DNA is TGCAGTGCTCGGCGGGACTATGGCTACACCTTC.

This sequence joins TRBV6-4 and TRBJ2-5; D is ambiguous. This CDR3 contains 14 residues. The V gene lost 5 bases and the J gene lost 4 bases, with 14 bases spanning the gap. Germline CDR1 reads MRHNA; CDR2 reads SNTAGT. DNA of the CDR3: TGTGCCAGCAGTTCATTAGGCGCGGCAGAGACCCAGTACTTC. Translated: CASSSLGAAETQYF.

This sequence joins TRBV28 and TRBJ2-3; 9 nucleotides agree with TRBD2. This CDR3 has 15 residues. Germline values: CDR1 MDHEN, CDR2 SYDVKM. Trimming removed 3 bases from V and 5 bases from J; junction bases left unmatched: 6. The CDR3 is CASSFGGRGIDTQYF. DNA for the CDR3: TGTGCCAGCAGTTTTGGCGGGAGGGGAATAGATACGCAGTATTTT.

This clone was counted a few times. V gene TRBV5-5 combines with J gene TRBJ1-5, with 9 bases that match TRBD1. The CDR3 loop spans 15 amino acids. CDR1 is SGHKS, CDR2 YYEKEE, per germline (reference sequence). After removal of 0 bases from V and 5 bases from J, the junction contained 3 bases not matched to a gene. The DNA of the CDR3 is TGTGCCAGCAGCTTGGCACAGGGGGCCCATCAGCCCCAGCATTTT. This codes for CASSLAQGAHQPQHF.

With regard to this clone: The germline gene is not matched at one end of the junction; a read error may be the cause. The chain recombines TRBV2 with TRBJ2-3; 7 bases match TRBD2. The CDR3 totals 16 residues. The germline CDR1 and CDR2 sequences are SNHLY and FYNNEI. The CDR3 reads CASREEAGRRADTQYF. CDR3 bases: TGTGCCAGCAGGGAAGAAGCCGGGAGGCGCGCAGATACGCAGTATTTT.

V usage is TRBV29-1 and J usage is TRBJ2-2, with TRBD1 matching 7 bases. The germline V gene has CDR1 SQVTM and CDR2 ANQGSEA. V lost 5 bases, J lost 0 bases, and 6 bases stayed unmatched. This CDR3 region has 15 residues. CDR3 sequence: CSVSVDRANTGELFF. The DNA of the CDR3 is TGCAGCGTTTCGGTCGACAGGGCGAACACCGGGGAGCTGTTTTTT.

The V and J genes are TRBV5-1 and TRBJ1-5; D remains ambiguous. The CDR3 runs to 12 residues. Trimming took 7 bases from V and 4 from J, leaving 9 bases between them. Germline V gene lookup returns CDR1 SGHRS and CDR2 YFSETQ. CDR3 sequence: CASVPVNQPQHF. The CDR3 DNA sequence: TGCGCCAGCGTCCCCGTTAATCAGCCCCAGCATTTT. The variable domain in full, with the rest retrieved from reference TRBV5-1 and TRBJ1-5, is KAGVTQTPRYLIKTRGQQVTLSCSPISGHRSVSWYQQTPGQGLQFLFEYFSETQRNKGNFPGRFSGRQFSNSRSEMNVSTLELGDSALYLCASVPVNQPQHFGDGTRLSIL.

This clone was seen once. This sequence joins TRBV15 and TRBJ1-4; D perhaps matches TRBD1 (6 bases). Trimming cost V 0 bases and J 7 bases, with 15 bases left between them. This CDR3 contains 16 residues. Per the germline V gene, CDR1 is LNHNV and CDR2 is YYDKDF (reference sequence). The CDR3 region has the DNA TGTGCCACCAGCAGAGATAGTACGTTAGGGGGTGAAAAACTGTTTTTT. Residues: CATSRDSTLGGEKLFF.

The chain combines TRBV3-1 (or the pseudogene TRBV3-2) with TRBJ2-6, with 10 nucleotides matching TRBD2. V lost 1 base and J lost 1; bases outside the gene matches: 4. The CDR3 is 18 amino acids. Germline V gene data show CDR1 as LGHDT and CDR2 as YNNKEL (reference sequence). CDR3 amino acids: CASSQASGRGSGANVLTF. CDR3 nucleotide sequence: TGTGCCAGCAGCCAAGCCAGCGGGAGGGGGTCTGGGGCCAACGTCCTGACTTTC.